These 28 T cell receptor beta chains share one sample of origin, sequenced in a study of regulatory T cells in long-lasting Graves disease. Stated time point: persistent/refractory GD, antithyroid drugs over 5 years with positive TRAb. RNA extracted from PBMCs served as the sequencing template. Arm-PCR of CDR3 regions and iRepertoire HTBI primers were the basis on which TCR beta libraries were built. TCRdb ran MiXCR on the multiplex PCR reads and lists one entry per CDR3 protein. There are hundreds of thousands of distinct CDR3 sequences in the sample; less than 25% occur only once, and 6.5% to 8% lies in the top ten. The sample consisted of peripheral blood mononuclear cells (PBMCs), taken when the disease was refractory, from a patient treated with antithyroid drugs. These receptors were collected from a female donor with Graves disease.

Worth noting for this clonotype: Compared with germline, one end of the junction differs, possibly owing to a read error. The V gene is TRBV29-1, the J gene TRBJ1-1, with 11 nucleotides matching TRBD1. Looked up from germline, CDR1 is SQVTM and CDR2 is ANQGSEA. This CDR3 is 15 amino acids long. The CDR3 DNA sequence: TGCAGCGTCCGAAGGACAGGGGGCGCGGGCACTGAAACTTTCTTT. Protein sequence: CSVRRTGGAGTETFF.

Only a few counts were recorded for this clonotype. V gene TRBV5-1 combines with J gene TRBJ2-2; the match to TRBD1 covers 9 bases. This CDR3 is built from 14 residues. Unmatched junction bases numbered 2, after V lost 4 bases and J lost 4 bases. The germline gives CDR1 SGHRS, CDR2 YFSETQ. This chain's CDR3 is CASSQGQGTGELFF. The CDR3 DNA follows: TGCGCCAGCAGCCAGGGACAGGGCACCGGGGAGCTGTTTTTT.

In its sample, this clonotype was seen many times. The CDR3 DNA is TGCGCCAGCAGACCAAGGACATGGGTCGACGAGCAGTACTTC. This gives the protein CASRPRTWVDEQYF. The chain uses TRBV5-1 and TRBJ2-7, with D possibly being TRBD1 (5 bases). This CDR3 is 14 amino acids long. Germline CDR1 SGHRS, CDR2 YFSETQ. V lost 5 bases and J 5 bases, leaving 17 bases between the germline ends.

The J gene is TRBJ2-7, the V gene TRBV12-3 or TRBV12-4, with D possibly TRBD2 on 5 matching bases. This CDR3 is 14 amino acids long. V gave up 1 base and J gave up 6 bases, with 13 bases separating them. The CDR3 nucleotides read TGTGCCAGCAGTTTAGGTGGGAGTATAGCCGAGCAGTACTTC. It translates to CASSLGGSIAEQYF.

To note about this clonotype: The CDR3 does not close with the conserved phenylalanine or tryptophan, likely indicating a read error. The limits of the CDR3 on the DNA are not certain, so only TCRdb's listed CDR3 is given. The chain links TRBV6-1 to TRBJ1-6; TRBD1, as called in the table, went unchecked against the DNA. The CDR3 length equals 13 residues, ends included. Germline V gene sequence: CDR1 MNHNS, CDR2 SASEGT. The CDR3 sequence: CASRNREGQRNHL.

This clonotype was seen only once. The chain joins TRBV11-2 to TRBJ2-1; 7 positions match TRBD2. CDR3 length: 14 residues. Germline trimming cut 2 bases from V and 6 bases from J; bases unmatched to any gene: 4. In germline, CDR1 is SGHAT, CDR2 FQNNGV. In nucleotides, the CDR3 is TGTGCCAGCAGCTTATCTGGGACTATCAATGAGCAGTTCTTC. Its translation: CASSLSGTINEQFF.

In DNA, the CDR3 is TGCAGCGTTGCAATGTTGGGGACTGGAGAGCAGTACTTC. Its translation: CSVAMLGTGEQYF. The rearrangement joins TRBV29-1 to TRBJ2-7, with TRBD2 as a possible D gene (6 bases). The CDR3 covers 13 residues. CDR1 and CDR2 (germline): SQVTM, ANQGSEA. Trimming left V 4 bases short and J 7 bases short, with 17 bases between.

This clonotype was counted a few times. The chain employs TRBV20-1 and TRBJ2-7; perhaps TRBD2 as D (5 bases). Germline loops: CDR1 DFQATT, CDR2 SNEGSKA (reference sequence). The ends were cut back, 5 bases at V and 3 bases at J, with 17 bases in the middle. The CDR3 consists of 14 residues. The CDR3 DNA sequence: TGCAGTGCTCAGAGTTTGGGAGCGGTCTACGAGCAGTACTTC. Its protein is CSAQSLGAVYEQYF.

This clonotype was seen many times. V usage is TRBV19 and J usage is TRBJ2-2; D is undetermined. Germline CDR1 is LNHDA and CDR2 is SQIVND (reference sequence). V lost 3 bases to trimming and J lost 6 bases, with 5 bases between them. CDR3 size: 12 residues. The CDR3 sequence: CASSMKPGELFF. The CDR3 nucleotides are TGTGCCAGTAGTATGAAACCCGGGGAGCTGTTTTTT.

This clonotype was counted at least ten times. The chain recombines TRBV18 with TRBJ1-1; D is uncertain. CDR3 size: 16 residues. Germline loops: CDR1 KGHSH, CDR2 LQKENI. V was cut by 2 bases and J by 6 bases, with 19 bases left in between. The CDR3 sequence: CASSPIYDGGIAEAFF. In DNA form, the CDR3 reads TGTGCCAGCTCACCAATATACGACGGAGGAATTGCTGAAGCTTTCTTT.

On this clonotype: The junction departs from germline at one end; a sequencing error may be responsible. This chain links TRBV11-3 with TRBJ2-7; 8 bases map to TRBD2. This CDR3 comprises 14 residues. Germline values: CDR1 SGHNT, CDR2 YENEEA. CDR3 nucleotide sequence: TGTGCCAGCAGCCCCAGCGGGAGTAGTTACGAGCGGTACTTC. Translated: CASSPSGSSYERYF.

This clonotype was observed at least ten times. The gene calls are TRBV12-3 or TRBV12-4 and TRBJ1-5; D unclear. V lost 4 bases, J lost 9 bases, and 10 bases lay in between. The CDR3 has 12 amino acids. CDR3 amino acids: CASSSEPSPQHF. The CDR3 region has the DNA TGTGCCAGCAGTTCGGAGCCGTCGCCCCAGCATTTT.

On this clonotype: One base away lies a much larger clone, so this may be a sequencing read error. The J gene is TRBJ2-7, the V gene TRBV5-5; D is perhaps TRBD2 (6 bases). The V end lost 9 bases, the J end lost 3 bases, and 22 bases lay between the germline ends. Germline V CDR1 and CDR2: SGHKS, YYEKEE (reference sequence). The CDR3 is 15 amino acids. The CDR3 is CANTRSGTGVYEQYF. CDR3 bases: TGTGCCAACACACGGTCCGGGACTGGCGTCTACGAGCAGTACTTC.

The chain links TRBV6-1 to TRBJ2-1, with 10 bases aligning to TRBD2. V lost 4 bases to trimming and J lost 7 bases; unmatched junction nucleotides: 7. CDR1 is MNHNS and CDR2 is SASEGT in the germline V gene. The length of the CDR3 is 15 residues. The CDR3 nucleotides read TGTGCCAGCAGTGTTCTAGCGGGAGAGGGAAATGAGCAGTTCTTC. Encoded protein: CASSVLAGEGNEQFF.

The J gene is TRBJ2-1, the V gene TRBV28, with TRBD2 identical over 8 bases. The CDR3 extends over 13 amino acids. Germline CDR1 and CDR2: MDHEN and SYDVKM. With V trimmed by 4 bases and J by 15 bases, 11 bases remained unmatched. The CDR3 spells CASSSFLAGTGFF. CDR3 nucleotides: TGTGCCAGCAGTTCTTTCTTAGCGGGGACGGGGTTCTTC. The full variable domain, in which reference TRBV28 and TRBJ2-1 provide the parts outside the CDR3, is DVKVTQSSRYLVKRTGEKVFLECVQDMDHENMFWYRQDPGLGLRLIYFSYDVKMKEKGDIPEGYSVSREKKERFSLILESASTNQTSMYLCASSSFLAGTGFFGPGTRLTVL.

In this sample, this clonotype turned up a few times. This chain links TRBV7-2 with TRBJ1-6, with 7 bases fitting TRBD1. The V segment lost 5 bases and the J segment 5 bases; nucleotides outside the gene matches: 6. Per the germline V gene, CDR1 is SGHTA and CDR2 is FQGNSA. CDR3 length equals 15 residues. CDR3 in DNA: TGTGCCAGCAGCGCACATACAGGGGATAATTCACCCCTCCACTTT. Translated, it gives CASSAHTGDNSPLHF. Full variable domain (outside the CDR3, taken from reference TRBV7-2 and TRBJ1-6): GAGVSQSPSNKVTEKGKDVELRCDPISGHTALYWYRQSLGQGLEFLIYFQGNSAPDKSGLPSDRFSAERTGGSVSTLTIQRTQQEDSAVYLCASSAHTGDNSPLHFGNGTRLTVT.

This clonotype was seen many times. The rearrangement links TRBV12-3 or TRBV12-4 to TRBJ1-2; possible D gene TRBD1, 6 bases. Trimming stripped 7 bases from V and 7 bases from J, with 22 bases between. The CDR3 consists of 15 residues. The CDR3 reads CASKPPQGITRGYTF. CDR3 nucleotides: TGTGCCAGCAAACCACCACAGGGAATAACCCGTGGCTACACCTTC.

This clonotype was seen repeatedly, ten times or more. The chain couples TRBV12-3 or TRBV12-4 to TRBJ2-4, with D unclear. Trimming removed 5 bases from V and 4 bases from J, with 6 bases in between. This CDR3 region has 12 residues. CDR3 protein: CASSTPKNIQYF. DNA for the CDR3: TGTGCCAGCAGTACGCCGAAAAACATTCAGTACTTC.

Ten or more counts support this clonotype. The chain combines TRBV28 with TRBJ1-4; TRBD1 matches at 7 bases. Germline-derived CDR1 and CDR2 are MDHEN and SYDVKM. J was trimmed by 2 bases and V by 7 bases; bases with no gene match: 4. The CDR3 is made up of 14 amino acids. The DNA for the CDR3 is TGTGCCAGCACCAAGACAGGGACTAATGAAAAACTGTTTTTT. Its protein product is CASTKTGTNEKLFF.

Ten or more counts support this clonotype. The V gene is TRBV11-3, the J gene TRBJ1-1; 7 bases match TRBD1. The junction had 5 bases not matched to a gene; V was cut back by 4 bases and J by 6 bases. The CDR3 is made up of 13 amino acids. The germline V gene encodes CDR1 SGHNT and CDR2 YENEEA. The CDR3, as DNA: TGTGCCAGCAGCTCCAGGACAGGCGCTGAAGCTTTCTTT. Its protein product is CASSSRTGAEAFF.

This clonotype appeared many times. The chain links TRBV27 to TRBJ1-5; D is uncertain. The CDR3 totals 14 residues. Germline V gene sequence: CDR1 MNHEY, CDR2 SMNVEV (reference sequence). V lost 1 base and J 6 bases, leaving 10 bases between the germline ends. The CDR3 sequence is CASSLYGVSQPQHF. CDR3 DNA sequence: TGTGCCAGCAGTTTATATGGGGTTTCTCAGCCCCAGCATTTT.

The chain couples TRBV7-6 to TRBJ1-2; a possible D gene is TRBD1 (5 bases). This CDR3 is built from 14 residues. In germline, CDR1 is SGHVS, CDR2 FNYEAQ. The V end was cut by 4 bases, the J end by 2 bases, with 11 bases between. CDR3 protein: CASSSEGRNYGYTF. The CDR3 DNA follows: TGTGCCAGCAGCTCTGAGGGACGGAACTATGGCTACACCTTC.

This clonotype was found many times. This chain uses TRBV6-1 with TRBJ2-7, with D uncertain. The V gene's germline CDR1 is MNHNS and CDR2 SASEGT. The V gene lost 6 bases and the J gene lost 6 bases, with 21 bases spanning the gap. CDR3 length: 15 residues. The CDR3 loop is CASRMDRARASEQYF. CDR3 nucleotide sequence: TGTGCCAGCAGGATGGACCGAGCAAGGGCGAGCGAGCAGTACTTC.

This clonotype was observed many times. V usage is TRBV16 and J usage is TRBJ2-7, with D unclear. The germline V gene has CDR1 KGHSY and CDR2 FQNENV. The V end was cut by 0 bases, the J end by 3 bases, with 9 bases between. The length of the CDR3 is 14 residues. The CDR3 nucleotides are TGTGCCAGCAGCCAATCCCACAACAGCTACGAGCAGTACTTC. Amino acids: CASSQSHNSYEQYF.

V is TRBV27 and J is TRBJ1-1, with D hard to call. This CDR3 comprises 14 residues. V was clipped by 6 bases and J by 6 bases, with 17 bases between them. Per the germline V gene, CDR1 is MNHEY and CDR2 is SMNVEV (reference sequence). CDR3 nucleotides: TGTGCCAGCAGCTGGCGTCGAGGGTTATCTGAAGCTTTCTTT. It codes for CASSWRRGLSEAFF.

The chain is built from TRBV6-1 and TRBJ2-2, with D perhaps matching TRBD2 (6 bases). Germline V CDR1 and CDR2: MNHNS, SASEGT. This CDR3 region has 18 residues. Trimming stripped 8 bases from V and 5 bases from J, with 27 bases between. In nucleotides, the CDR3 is TGTGCCAGCGGTCCCCGACCAGGTGTCGGGAGTCGGACCGGGGAGCTGTTTTTT. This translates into CASGPRPGVGSRTGELFF.

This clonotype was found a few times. The CDR3 DNA reads TGTGCCAGCAGTTCACACGGGACTAGCGGGATTTTAGGGCAAGCGTTGGCCAAAAACATTCAGTACTTC. Its protein product is CASSSHGTSGILGQALAKNIQYF. The rearrangement joins TRBV27 to TRBJ2-4, with TRBD2 identical over 13 bases. J was trimmed by 1 base and V by 4 bases; bases with no gene match: 22. This CDR3 contains 23 residues. The germline V gene encodes CDR1 MNHEY and CDR2 SMNVEV (reference sequence).

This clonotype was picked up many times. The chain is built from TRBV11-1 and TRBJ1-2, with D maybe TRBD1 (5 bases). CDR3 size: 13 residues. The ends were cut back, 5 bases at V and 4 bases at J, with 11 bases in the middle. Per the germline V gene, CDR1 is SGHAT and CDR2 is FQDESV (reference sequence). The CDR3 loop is CASSLGGFYGYTF. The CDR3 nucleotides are TGTGCCAGCAGCCTCGGGGGGTTCTATGGCTACACCTTC.